The clone carrying this TCR beta chain was detected a few times. Its antigen is currently unknown. It was 5'RACE with constant-segment primers that produced the TCR alpha and TCR beta cDNA libraries, which carried sample barcodes and UMIs. TCRdb re-analysed the 5' RACE reads in MiXCR, keeping a single row per CDR3 protein. The sample has fewer than 700,000 distinct CDR3 sequences, roughly a fifth seen once. This sample is part of a study of T-cell memory formation after mild COVID-19. General study findings and limits: The study detected some responding clones in pre-infection memory, suggesting cross-reactive memory joined. Clones contracting across day 15 to 85 had a balanced CD4/CD8 profile; later expanding clones leaned CD4+.

The germline CDR1 and CDR2 sequences are LNHNV and YYDKDF (reference sequence). The CDR3 covers 16 residues. J lost 4 bases, V lost 3 bases, and 9 bases had no gene match. Sequencing was performed on PBMCs or a T cell subset sorted from them (not recorded which). V usage is TRBV15 and J usage is TRBJ2-3; 8 bases line up with TRBD2. This receptor was identified in an adult woman who had mild COVID-19 (a few samples of this study predate the infection). Cell type and time point are not known. The CDR3 is CATSRFYGGGSDTQYF. The CDR3 DNA sequence: TGTGCCACCAGCAGGTTTTACGGGGGGGGATCAGATACGCAGTATTTT.